This T cell receptor beta chain was found in a study of blood T cell repertoires in COVID-19. Germline V gene lookup returns CDR1 SGHRS and CDR2 YFSETQ. The CDR3 contains 16 residues. Trimming removed 5 bases from V and 4 bases from J, with 19 bases in between. TCRdb's table, derived via immunoSEQ multiplex PCR, lists solely in-frame clones and lacks some. This table holds 250,000 or so clones, roughly 80% found once. This sequence originates from a young woman with acute or convalescent COVID-19. The sequenced material came from peripheral blood. The genes are TRBV5-1 and TRBJ2-1, with D perhaps TRBD1 (6 bases). The CDR3: CASRREQGVFYNEQFF. The CDR3 nucleotides are TGCGCCAGCAGACGTGAACAGGGAGTCTTTTACAATGAGCAGTTCTTC.